Sequencing of this T cell receptor (beta chain) was carried out in a study of shared clonotypes between healthy human individuals. Overall study context: Each donor contributed plates that comprised three CD4 naive, three CD4 memory, two CD8 naive and one CD8 memory. Points from the study as a whole: Naive subsets usually exceeded memory subsets in estimated richness. Incomplete sequencing of sorted subsets was indicated by rarefaction despite large depth.

This clone appeared once. Its antigen remains unidentified. Partitioning of CD4+ cells yielded a CD45RA+ naive subset and a CD45RA-negative memory subset. TCRdb keeps only in-frame clones here, not all; method: immunoSEQ multiplex PCR. This table holds 2 million to 3 million clones, roughly 93% found once. Germline CDR1 and CDR2: MGHRA and YSYEKL. The CDR3 sequence is 18 residues long. After removal of 4 bases from V and 2 bases from J, the junction contained 8 bases not matched to a gene. The receptor comes from a man aged 18-30 years in good health. Some clones in this sample may be carry-over from other donors' samples. This chain connects TRBV4-1 to TRBJ2-1, with 13 positions matching TRBD2. Sample: naive CD4+ T cells from PBMCs. The subset here: CD45RA+ positively selected. CDR3 in DNA: TGCGCCAGCAGCCCTCGGACTAGCGGGAGTAGTCCCTACAATGAGCAGTTCTTC. This sequence encodes CASSPRTSGSSPYNEQFF.